A single sample gave rise to the 29 T cell receptor beta chains below, sequenced in a study of beta chain bispecific antibodies for T cell cancers. Findings and limits, study-wide: The leukemia cells, rather than normal T cells, gave most of the targeted TRBV signal.

These receptors' targets are unknown. In TCRdb, the 5' RACE reads were re-called with MiXCR into one record per CDR3 protein. The sample records approximately 15,000 distinct CDR3 sequences, about 2.2% being singletons. T cells were expanded from blood mononuclear cells for about three days with anti-CD3 OKT3 or CD3/CD28 beads. The sample comprised healthy donor T cells cultured with leukemia cells. Every receptor here comes from a human donor in good health. Some clones in this sample may be carry-over from other donors' samples.

The sample holds many counts of this clonotype. The chain carries TRBV5-1 and TRBJ2-7; TRBD2 matches 12 bases. J gave up 5 bases and V 4 bases, and 4 bases lay outside the gene matches. The CDR3 contains 14 residues. The germline V gene has CDR1 SGHRS and CDR2 YFSETQ. The CDR3 loop is CASSKLAGGHEQYF. As DNA, the CDR3 is TGCGCCAGCAGCAAACTAGCGGGGGGTCACGAGCAGTACTTC.

The sample holds many counts of this clonotype. The rearrangement joins TRBV7-8 to TRBJ1-5; no clear D. CDR3 length: 16 residues. Deletions cut 1 base from V and 0 bases from J, with 10 bases between. The germline V gene encodes CDR1 SGHVS and CDR2 FQNEAQ. The chain's CDR3 is CASSLGEAYSNQPQHF. The CDR3 DNA reads TGTGCCAGCAGCTTAGGAGAGGCCTATAGCAATCAGCCCCAGCATTTT.

This clonotype was counted many times. The chain is built from TRBV30 and TRBJ2-7, with 9 bases that match TRBD1. CDR1 and CDR2 (germline): GTSNPN, SVGIG (reference sequence). The V segment lost 5 bases and the J segment 0 bases; nucleotides outside the gene matches: 2. This CDR3 comprises 13 residues. CDR3 protein: CAWGQGNSYEQYF. The CDR3 region has the DNA TGTGCCTGGGGACAGGGGAACTCCTACGAGCAGTACTTC.

This clonotype was observed at least ten times. The rearrangement joins TRBV5-1 to TRBJ2-3; D not resolved. Germline V gene lookup returns CDR1 SGHRS and CDR2 YFSETQ. The CDR3 loop spans 12 amino acids. V lost 4 bases and J lost 4, with 7 bases in between. CDR3 nucleotide sequence: TGCGCCAGCAGCCTTAGTGCAGATACGCAGTATTTT. This codes for CASSLSADTQYF.

This clonotype has ten or more counts. The V and J genes are TRBV20-1 and TRBJ2-1, with 7 nucleotides matching TRBD1. Germline loops: CDR1 DFQATT, CDR2 SNEGSKA (reference sequence). The V gene end was trimmed by 5 bases and the J gene end by 5 bases; junction bases not matched to a gene: 6. This CDR3 has 13 amino acids. The CDR3 sequence is CSASGTEDNEQFF. The CDR3 nucleotides read TGCAGTGCTTCCGGGACAGAAGACAATGAGCAGTTCTTC.

Many counts were recorded for this clonotype. This chain uses TRBV19 with TRBJ2-7, with D tentatively TRBD1 (5 bases). Germline-derived CDR1 and CDR2 are LNHDA and SQIVND (reference sequence). V was shortened by 2 bases and J by 6 bases, with 14 bases between the two germline ends. This CDR3 contains 14 residues. The CDR3 DNA reads as TGTGCCAGTAGTATACGACAGTATTTTTGCGAGCAGTACTTC. Amino acid sequence: CASSIRQYFCEQYF. The entire variable domain, with the rest obtained from reference TRBV19 and TRBJ2-7, is as follows: DGGITQSPKYLFRKEGQNVTLSCEQNLNHDAMYWYRQDPGQGLRLIYYSQIVNDFQKGDIAEGYSVSREKKESFPLTVTSAQKNPTAFYLCASSIRQYFCEQYFGPGTRLTVT.

This clonotype was detected only a few times. The V gene is TRBV5-1, the J gene TRBJ1-1; 7 nucleotides line up with TRBD1. This CDR3 region has 16 residues. From germline, CDR1 is SGHRS and CDR2 YFSETQ. V lost 4 bases to trimming and J lost 8 bases; unmatched junction nucleotides: 17. The DNA of the CDR3 is TGCGCCAGCAGCGAAGACCGGGACAGATACACTGAGGAAGCTTTCTTT. Protein: CASSEDRDRYTEEAFF.

There are many counts of this clonotype. The rearrangement uses TRBV19 and TRBJ2-2; tentatively, D is TRBD2 (6 bases). Per the germline V gene, CDR1 is LNHDA and CDR2 is SQIVND (reference sequence). Trimming took 4 bases from V and 4 from J, leaving 7 bases between them. This CDR3 region has 13 residues. CDR3 sequence: CASSTGSTGELFF. The DNA of the CDR3 is TGTGCCAGTAGTACCGGGAGCACCGGGGAGCTGTTTTTT.

In this sample, this clonotype turned up many times. The chain has TRBV5-1 and TRBJ1-2; the D is unclear. The CDR3 has 13 amino acids. Germline-derived CDR1 and CDR2 are SGHRS and YFSETQ. V lost 0 bases to trimming and J lost 6 bases, with 9 bases between them. Written as DNA, the CDR3 is TGCGCCAGCAGCTTGGTCCCCATGGATGGCTACACCTTC. Protein: CASSLVPMDGYTF.

At least ten counts were recorded for this clonotype. The chain couples TRBV18 to TRBJ2-2; D gene ambiguous. Per the germline V gene, CDR1 is KGHSH and CDR2 is LQKENI. This CDR3 is built from 13 residues. The germline V and J ends were trimmed by 2 bases and 3 bases, with 4 bases remaining between them. CDR3 residues: CASSPIDTGELFF. The CDR3 DNA sequence: TGTGCCAGCTCACCAATAGACACCGGGGAGCTGTTTTTT.

In this sample, this clonotype turned up a few times. The rearrangement uses TRBV5-4 and TRBJ2-3; maybe TRBD2 (5 bases). In germline, CDR1 is SGHNT, CDR2 YYREEE (reference sequence). Trimming shortened V by 4 bases and J by 6 bases, and 15 bases separated the two germline ends. There are 14 residues in the CDR3. CDR3 nucleotide sequence: TGTGCCAGCAGCCCGAGGGTGCTAGCCGATACGCAGTATTTT. It codes for CASSPRVLADTQYF.

This clonotype appeared many times. The J gene is TRBJ2-1, the V gene TRBV10-2, with a weak D call TRBD1 (6 bases). Trimming pared 5 bases from V and 3 bases from J, leaving 17 bases between. Germline CDR1 and CDR2: WSHSY and SAAADI. This CDR3 spans 16 amino acids. This chain's CDR3 is CASSIPSGTHYNEQFF. The CDR3, as DNA: TGCGCCAGCAGTATCCCATCCGGGACACACTACAATGAGCAGTTCTTC.

This clonotype is termed medium-sized (0.01 to 0.1%). The chain recombines TRBV10-3 with TRBJ1-1, with TRBD1 identical over 11 bases. Germline values: CDR1 ENHRY, CDR2 SYGVKD. Losses at the gene ends were 6 bases for V and 10 bases for J; bases not matched to a gene: 7. The CDR3 is 13 residues long. The DNA of the CDR3 is TGTGCCATCAGGGGGCCGGACAGGGGGCGAGCTTTCTTT. Its translation: CAIRGPDRGRAFF.

This clonotype was observed many times. This chain uses TRBV6-6 with TRBJ2-1, with D perhaps matching TRBD2 (6 bases). The V gene lost 4 bases and the J gene lost 2 bases, with 12 bases spanning the gap. Germline assignment: CDR1 MNHNY and CDR2 SVGAGI (reference sequence). CDR3 length: 15 amino acids. The CDR3 protein is CASSLWGETYNEQFF. The CDR3 DNA reads TGTGCCAGCAGTTTATGGGGGGAGACCTACAATGAGCAGTTCTTC.

Comments on this clonotype: A much more abundant neighbour one base away suggests this may be a read error. The CDR3 end shows no conserved phenylalanine or tryptophan, and so a read error is likely. The chain uses TRBV12-3 or TRBV12-4 and TRBJ1-1; D is perhaps TRBD1 (6 bases). The CDR3 extends over 16 amino acids. The V end lost 1 base, the J end lost 1 base, and 13 bases lay between the germline ends. CDR3 sequence reads: CASSLGWGAPNTEAFL. For the CDR3, the DNA is TGTGCCAGCAGTTTAGGCTGGGGGGCACCGAACACTGAAGCTTTCCTT.

In its sample, this clonotype was seen a few times. The CDR3 here is CASSQEVQVNTEAFF. For the CDR3, the DNA is TGCGCCAGCAGCCAAGAGGTACAGGTGAACACTGAAGCTTTCTTT. V usage is TRBV4-1 and J usage is TRBJ1-1; the D gene is possibly TRBD1 (5 bases). Trimming shortened V by 0 bases and J by 0 bases, and 8 bases separated the two germline ends. The CDR3 loop spans 15 amino acids. The germline CDR1 and CDR2 sequences are MGHRA and YSYEKL.

This clonotype was counted many times. J is TRBJ1-2 and V is TRBV28; D is perhaps TRBD1 (6 bases). Per germline, CDR1 MDHEN and CDR2 SYDVKM. V was trimmed by 5 bases and J by 6 bases, leaving 19 bases between them. CDR3 length: 15 amino acids. CDR3 amino acids: CASSPIGGLVNGYTF. CDR3 nucleotide sequence: TGTGCCAGCAGTCCCATCGGGGGGCTAGTCAATGGCTACACCTTC.

This clonotype was counted many times. The V call is TRBV12-3 or TRBV12-4, the J call TRBJ2-1; the match to TRBD2 covers 11 bases. Unmatched junction bases numbered 5, after V lost 3 bases and J lost 4 bases. The CDR3 loop spans 16 amino acids. CDR3 DNA sequence: TGTGCCAGCAGTTTGGCTAGCGGGGGGCGTTACAATGAGCAGTTCTTC. Translating gives CASSLASGGRYNEQFF.

This clonotype was detected many times. The chain recombines TRBV12-3 or TRBV12-4 with TRBJ2-2; 8 bases align to TRBD2. V trimming: 3 bases; J trimming: 5 bases; junction bases outside the gene matches: 8. The CDR3 contains 16 residues. CDR3 region: CASSFHGGEGTGELFF. CDR3 DNA: TGTGCCAGCAGTTTTCACGGGGGGGAGGGGACCGGGGAGCTGTTTTTT.

The rearrangement links TRBV5-4 to TRBJ2-2, with D uncertain. Germline V gene sequence: CDR1 SGHNT, CDR2 YYREEE (reference sequence). CDR3 size: 15 residues. The V end lost 2 bases, the J end lost 1 base, and 9 bases lay between the germline ends. For the CDR3, the DNA is TGTGCCAGCAGCTTTTGGTTAGGGAACACCGGGGAGCTGTTTTTT. Translating it yields CASSFWLGNTGELFF.

In its sample, this clonotype was seen many times. The CDR3 is CASSQQHPVPGTGMTYEQYF. The CDR3 DNA is TGTGCCAGCAGTCAACAACACCCCGTGCCCGGGACAGGAATGACCTACGAGCAGTACTTC. The genes are TRBV27 and TRBJ2-7; 8 bases match TRBD1. V trimming: 5 bases; J trimming: 2 bases; junction bases outside the gene matches: 23. CDR3 size: 20 residues. Germline-derived CDR1 and CDR2 are MNHEY and SMNVEV (reference sequence).

This clonotype was seen a few times. The chain uses TRBV19 and TRBJ2-7, with D tentatively TRBD2 (5 bases). The CDR3 length is 14 residues. Per germline, CDR1 LNHDA and CDR2 SQIVND (reference sequence). Trimming removed 4 bases at V and 0 bases at J, with 10 bases between. CDR3 sequence reads: CASSTKDFSYEQYF. The CDR3, as DNA: TGTGCCAGTAGTACCAAGGACTTCTCCTACGAGCAGTACTTC.

This clonotype was counted a few times. The chain couples TRBV27 to TRBJ2-3, with D possibly TRBD1 on 5 matching bases. CDR1 is MNHEY and CDR2 is SMNVEV in the germline V gene (reference sequence). The V gene lost 3 bases and the J gene lost 2 bases, with 9 bases spanning the gap. The CDR3 loop spans 14 amino acids. CDR3 amino acids: CASSFSQDTDTQYF. CDR3 nucleotide sequence: TGTGCCAGCAGTTTTTCACAGGACACAGATACGCAGTATTTT.

This clonotype has a count of ten or more. The V and J genes are TRBV10-3 and TRBJ2-3; 10 bases line up with TRBD2. The CDR3 is 19 residues long. Germline V CDR1 and CDR2: ENHRY, SYGVKD. J gave up 3 bases and V 2 bases, and 14 bases lay outside the gene matches. CDR3 nucleotides: TGTGCCATCAGTGAGCCCCTTCATGGAGCGGGGGGGCCTACAGATACGCAGTATTTT. This encodes CAISEPLHGAGGPTDTQYF.

Many counts were recorded for this clonotype. V is TRBV2 and J is TRBJ2-1; 10 nucleotides line up with TRBD2. The CDR3 sequence is 15 residues long. Trimming took 5 bases from V and 8 from J; bases not matched to a gene: 9. Germline values: CDR1 SNHLY, CDR2 FYNNEI. DNA for the CDR3: TGTGCCAGCAGTCCTCGGGCTAGCGGGGGACATGAGCAGTTCTTC. It is translated as CASSPRASGGHEQFF. Supplemented by reference TRBV2 and TRBJ2-1, the full variable domain reads EPEVTQTPSHQVTQMGQEVILRCVPISNHLYFYWYRQILGQKVEFLVSFYNNEISEKSEIFDDQFSVERPDGSNFTLKIRSTKLEDSAMYFCASSPRASGGHEQFFGPGTRLTVL.

Ten or more counts support this clonotype. The chain uses TRBV5-4 and TRBJ2-5, with a weak D call TRBD2 (6 bases). The CDR3 contains 12 residues. In germline, CDR1 is SGHNT, CDR2 YYREEE (reference sequence). Trimming took 4 bases from V and 5 from J, leaving 9 bases between them. The CDR3 reads CASSRAGETQYF. Here the CDR3 DNA reads TGTGCCAGCAGCCGGGCGGGGGAGACCCAGTACTTC.

This clonotype was counted at least ten times. The rearrangement links TRBV24-1 to TRBJ2-3; TRBD2 matches at 13 bases. Germline loops: CDR1 KGHDR, CDR2 SFDVKD. V was clipped by 4 bases and J by 3 bases; unmatched bases: 6. The CDR3 consists of 17 residues. The CDR3 DNA is TGTGCCACCAGTGACCCTGAACTAGCGGGGGGGACAGATACGCAGTATTTT. It yields the protein CATSDPELAGGTDTQYF.

This clonotype was observed many times. This chain connects TRBV20-1 to TRBJ2-5; 9 bases align to TRBD2. CDR1 is DFQATT and CDR2 is SNEGSKA in the germline V gene (reference sequence). V was pared by 6 bases and J by 3 bases, with 14 bases of the junction left unmatched. The CDR3 contains 16 residues. CDR3 sequence reads: CSAWGDSGGWKETQYF. CDR3 nucleotide sequence: TGCAGTGCGTGGGGGGATAGCGGGGGATGGAAAGAGACCCAGTACTTC.

This clonotype was detected many times. This chain joins TRBV6-6 and TRBJ2-2; D might be TRBD2 (6 bases). The germline V and J ends were trimmed by 2 bases and 5 bases, with 15 bases remaining between them. This CDR3 comprises 16 residues. Per the germline V gene, CDR1 is MNHNY and CDR2 is SVGAGI (reference sequence). The CDR3 loop is CASSYAPLGGTGELFF. The CDR3 region has the DNA TGTGCCAGCAGTTACGCCCCCCTCGGAGGGACCGGGGAGCTGTTTTTT.